These 27 T cell receptor beta chains came from one sample sequenced in a study of Tregs in tolerant kidney transplant recipients. Profiled with immunoSEQ multiplex PCR; TCRdb holds only in-frame clones, not every one. The table shows roughly 49,000 clones, with about 90% occurring only once. Sequenced input: Tregs from blood. These receptors came from a human donor in good health.

This chain connects TRBV5-8 to TRBJ1-2, with 7 bases matching TRBD1. Germline values: CDR1 SGHTS, CDR2 YDEGEE. The V segment lost 4 bases and the J segment 2 bases; nucleotides outside the gene matches: 14. This CDR3 has 17 residues. The CDR3 region is CASSLDRVRWGNYGYTF. CDR3 nucleotides: TGTGCCAGCAGCCTCGACAGGGTCCGTTGGGGGAACTATGGCTACACCTTC.

The chain recombines TRBV27 with TRBJ1-2, with D hard to call. Germline CDR1 is MNHEY and CDR2 is SMNVEV (reference sequence). The CDR3 runs to 13 residues. The germline V and J ends were trimmed by 5 bases and 0 bases, with 7 bases remaining between them. CDR3 DNA sequence: TGTGCCAGCAGTCGGGGAACTAACTATGGCTACACCTTC. Translating it yields CASSRGTNYGYTF.

This clone was counted only a few times. This sequence joins TRBV7-9 and TRBJ2-1; the match to TRBD2 covers 7 bases. The V gene end was trimmed by 4 bases and the J gene end by 1 base; junction bases not matched to a gene: 7. This CDR3 is built from 16 residues. Germline CDR1 is SEHNR and CDR2 is FQNEAQ (reference sequence). Here the CDR3 DNA reads TGTGCCAGCAGCTCCGGCGGGAGAGGGTCCTACAATGAGCAGTTCTTC. The encoded protein is CASSSGGRGSYNEQFF.

This chain connects TRBV5-1 to TRBJ1-5, with TRBD1 identical over 9 bases. After removal of 4 bases from V and 7 bases from J, the junction contained 6 bases not matched to a gene. The CDR3 consists of 14 residues. Per germline, CDR1 SGHRS and CDR2 YFSETQ. CDR3 in amino acids: CASSTGQGEQPQHF. The CDR3 nucleotides are TGCGCCAGCAGCACGGGACAGGGAGAGCAGCCCCAGCATTTT.

This chain joins TRBV12-5 and TRBJ2-7, with a tentative D call TRBD1 (5 bases). CDR3 length: 12 residues. In germline, CDR1 is LGHNT, CDR2 FRNRAP. Trimming removed 8 bases from V and 6 bases from J, with 14 bases in between. DNA for the CDR3: TGTGCTAGTTCCACGCAGGGTTTCGAGCAGTACTTC. Its translation: CASSTQGFEQYF.

This sequence joins TRBV18 and TRBJ2-7; 7 nucleotides match TRBD1. The V segment lost 5 bases and the J segment 7 bases; nucleotides outside the gene matches: 14. CDR1 is KGHSH, CDR2 LQKENI, per germline. There are 15 residues in the CDR3. CDR3 nucleotides: TGTGCCAGCTCAGAGGGGACAGCCCGGCGCCGGGAGCAGTACTTC. Its translation is CASSEGTARRREQYF.

The rearrangement links TRBV5-1 to TRBJ2-5; weak D call: TRBD1 (5 bases). V was cut by 0 bases and J by 0 bases, with 12 bases left in between. The CDR3 extends over 16 amino acids. Germline CDR1 is SGHRS and CDR2 is YFSETQ. The CDR3 nucleotides are TGCGCCAGCAGCTTGGGGCAGGGCCTGTACCAAGAGACCCAGTACTTC. Protein: CASSLGQGLYQETQYF.

The chain links TRBV5-6 to TRBJ2-7; 13 bases match TRBD2. The germline gives CDR1 SGHDT, CDR2 YYEEEE. This CDR3 comprises 16 residues. V shed 7 bases, J shed 4 bases, and the junction held 11 bases outside the gene matches. The CDR3 protein is CASGGGLAGRFYEQYF. The CDR3 DNA reads as TGTGCCAGCGGCGGGGGACTAGCGGGACGTTTTTACGAGCAGTACTTC.

This chain links TRBV6-5 with TRBJ2-7; perhaps TRBD1 as D (6 bases). CDR1 and CDR2 from the germline V gene are MNHEY and SVGAGI. The V and J ends lost 3 bases and 4 bases respectively, with 13 bases between them. There are 14 residues in the CDR3. The CDR3 sequence is CASSYGRTEYEQYF. In DNA form, the CDR3 reads TGTGCCAGCAGTTATGGGCGGACAGAATACGAGCAGTACTTC.

The chain joins TRBV2 to TRBJ2-5; 8 positions agree with TRBD1. The end of the DNA aligns better with TRBJ2-7, so the J call may be wrong. This CDR3 spans 15 amino acids. Germline CDR1 is SNHLY and CDR2 is FYNNEI. The DNA of the CDR3 is TGTGCCAGCAGCTCTAGGACAGGGAGCCGCTACGAGCAGTACTTC. Protein: CASSSRTGSRYEQYF.

This chain joins TRBV30 and TRBJ2-7, with TRBD2 identical over 7 bases. CDR1 is GTSNPN, CDR2 SVGIG, per germline (reference sequence). The CDR3 has 13 residues. V trimming: 6 bases; J trimming: 4 bases; junction bases outside the gene matches: 9. The DNA for the CDR3 is TGTGCCTGCGGGGGGAGCAGGTTGTACGAGCAGTACTTC. It encodes CACGGSRLYEQYF.

The genes are TRBV25-1 and TRBJ2-5; D is possibly TRBD1 or TRBD2 (5 bases each). Germline CDR1 reads MGHDK; CDR2 reads SYGVNS. CDR3 length equals 13 residues. Trimming left V 9 bases short and J 4 bases short, with 15 bases between. In DNA form, the CDR3 reads TGTGCCAGTGCCGGGGCCACCGGAGAGACCCAGTACTTC. The encoded protein is CASAGATGETQYF.

The V and J genes are TRBV19 and TRBJ1-5; possible D gene TRBD1, 5 bases. Trimming shortened V by 6 bases and J by 5 bases, and 17 bases separated the two germline ends. From germline, CDR1 is LNHDA and CDR2 SQIVND (reference sequence). The CDR3 spans 15 residues. The CDR3, as DNA: TGTGCCAGTAGAACCGAGGGGCGCCTGGATCAGCCCCAGCATTTT. It specifies CASRTEGRLDQPQHF.

The chain uses TRBV30 and TRBJ2-5; D call uncertain. Per germline, CDR1 GTSNPN and CDR2 SVGIG (reference sequence). V lost 1 base and J lost 0, with 6 bases in between. The CDR3 is 13 amino acids. CDR3 DNA: TGTGCCTGGAGTGAGGGTTACCAAGAGACCCAGTACTTC. Its translation: CAWSEGYQETQYF.

A single count supports this clone. The chain combines TRBV27 with TRBJ1-1; possible D gene TRBD1, 6 bases. The V and J ends lost 6 bases and 1 base respectively, with 12 bases between them. The germline gives CDR1 MNHEY, CDR2 SMNVEV (reference sequence). CDR3 length: 14 amino acids. The CDR3 loop reads CASRLTGQNTEAFF. CDR3 nucleotide sequence: TGTGCCAGCAGACTTACGGGACAGAACACTGAAGCTTTCTTT.

This chain links TRBV9 with TRBJ1-3, with 8 positions matching TRBD1. This CDR3 has 15 residues. The germline V gene encodes CDR1 SGDLS and CDR2 YYNGEE. J lost 4 bases, V lost 0 bases, and 3 bases had no gene match. The CDR3 coding sequence is TGTGCCAGCAGCGTAGGGGGACAGGTCGGAAACACCATATATTTT. Residues: CASSVGGQVGNTIYF. The full variable domain, its missing parts supplied by reference TRBV9 and TRBJ1-3, is DSGVTQTPKHLITATGQRVTLRCSPRSGDLSVYWYQQSLDQGLQFLIQYYNGEERAKGNILERFSAQQFPDLHSELNLSSLELGDSALYFCASSVGGQVGNTIYFGEGSWLTVV.

The J gene is TRBJ2-3, the V gene TRBV6-5; D unclear. Germline CDR1 reads MNHEY; CDR2 reads SVGAGI. The CDR3 consists of 13 residues. Trimming pared 4 bases from V and 4 bases from J, leaving 9 bases between. CDR3 DNA sequence: TGTGCCAGCAGTTCAGTCTACCCAGATACGCAGTATTTT. Its protein is CASSSVYPDTQYF.

This clone was observed a single time. The rearrangement uses TRBV5-4 and TRBJ2-3; tentatively, D is TRBD2 (5 bases). This CDR3 is 16 amino acids long. Trimming shortened V by 1 base and J by 6 bases, and 18 bases separated the two germline ends. Germline loops: CDR1 SGHNT, CDR2 YYREEE (reference sequence). CDR3 residues: CASSLFGGLGEDTQYF. CDR3 sequence (DNA): TGTGCCAGCAGCTTGTTTGGCGGGCTCGGGGAGGATACGCAGTATTTT.

The CDR3 sequence is CASSYRVSSYEQYF. The CDR3 DNA follows: TGTGCCAGCAGTTACAGGGTTAGCTCCTACGAGCAGTACTTC. The chain recombines TRBV6-6 with TRBJ2-7; the D is unclear. The CDR3 contains 14 residues. The V and J ends lost 2 bases and 0 bases respectively, with 8 bases between them. Germline V gives CDR1 MNHNY, CDR2 SVGAGI (reference sequence).

This clone was picked up a small number of times. The rearrangement uses TRBV9 and TRBJ1-3; TRBD1 matches at 7 bases. The CDR3 has 14 residues. Unmatched junction bases numbered 5, after V lost 8 bases and J lost 0 bases. Germline-derived CDR1 and CDR2 are SGDLS and YYNGEE. CDR3 sequence: CASSGTASGNTIYF. The DNA of the CDR3 is TGTGCCAGTTCAGGGACAGCCTCTGGAAACACCATATATTTT.

The V gene is TRBV7-3, the J gene TRBJ2-1; perhaps TRBD1 as D (6 bases). From germline, CDR1 is SGHTA and CDR2 FQGTGA. V was pared by 5 bases and J by 8 bases, with 10 bases between. This CDR3 is built from 12 residues. This CDR3 reads CASSLTGYEQFF. CDR3 DNA: TGTGCCAGCAGCCTGACAGGCTATGAGCAGTTCTTC.

The gene calls are TRBV2 and TRBJ2-7; weak D call: TRBD2 (7 bases). The ends were cut back, 6 bases at V and 5 bases at J, with 17 bases in the middle. Germline values: CDR1 SNHLY, CDR2 FYNNEI. The CDR3 is 14 residues long. This CDR3 reads CASRVGGAYDEQYF. The DNA of the CDR3 is TGTGCCAGCAGGGTTGGGGGGGCGTACGACGAGCAGTACTTC.

This clone has just one count. The chain couples TRBV9 to TRBJ1-2; 8 nucleotides line up with TRBD1. This CDR3 has 14 amino acids. V trimming: 3 bases; J trimming: 6 bases; junction bases outside the gene matches: 7. Germline CDR1 SGDLS, CDR2 YYNGEE. The CDR3 reads CASSGSRGRHGYTF. CDR3 in DNA: TGTGCCAGCAGCGGATCCAGGGGGCGACATGGCTACACCTTC.

This clone was observed a single time. The chain joins TRBV6-5 to TRBJ2-3; D not certain. Per the germline V gene, CDR1 is MNHEY and CDR2 is SVGAGI. The CDR3 has 13 amino acids. The V and J ends lost 7 bases and 3 bases respectively, with 11 bases between them. CDR3 sequence: CASKSGRTDTQYF. The DNA for the CDR3 is TGTGCCAGCAAATCAGGCCGAACAGATACGCAGTATTTT.

The genes are TRBV6-5 and TRBJ1-3; D gene ambiguous. V dropped 2 bases and J dropped 0 bases, with 8 bases sitting between them. The CDR3 length is 15 residues. Germline CDR1 reads MNHEY; CDR2 reads SVGAGI. The CDR3 spells CASSYALYSGNTIYF. CDR3 nucleotides: TGTGCCAGCAGTTACGCCTTATACTCTGGAAACACCATATATTTT.

V and J are TRBV5-4 and TRBJ1-2; the D gene is possibly TRBD1 (5 bases). The CDR3 is 13 amino acids. Germline assignment: CDR1 SGHNT and CDR2 YYREEE (reference sequence). V was pared by 0 bases and J by 8 bases, with 11 bases between. The CDR3 bases are TGTGCCAGCAGCTTGGCCAGAGGGGCCGGCTACACCTTC. This sequence encodes CASSLARGAGYTF.

The chain combines TRBV18 with TRBJ1-4; maybe TRBD1 (5 bases). Trimming pared 8 bases from V and 2 bases from J, leaving 9 bases between. Looked up from germline, CDR1 is KGHSH and CDR2 is LQKENI. The CDR3 runs 13 residues. CDR3 sequence reads: CASRRQTNEKLFF. CDR3 nucleotide sequence: TGTGCCAGCCGGAGACAGACTAATGAAAAACTGTTTTTT.